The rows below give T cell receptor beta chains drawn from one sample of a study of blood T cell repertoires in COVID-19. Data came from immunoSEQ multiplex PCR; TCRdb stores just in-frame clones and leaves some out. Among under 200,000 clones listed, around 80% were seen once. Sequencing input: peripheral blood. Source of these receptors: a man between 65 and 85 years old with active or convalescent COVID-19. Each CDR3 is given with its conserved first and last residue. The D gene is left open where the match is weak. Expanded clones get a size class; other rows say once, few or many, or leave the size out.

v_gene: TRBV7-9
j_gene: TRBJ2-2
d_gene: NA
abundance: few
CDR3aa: CASSHLVGANTGELFF
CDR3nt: TGTGCCAGCAGCCACCTCGTAGGGGCGAACACCGGGGAGCTGTTTTTT

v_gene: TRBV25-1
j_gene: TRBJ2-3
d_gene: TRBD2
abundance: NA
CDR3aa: CASSEWRGGTDTQYF
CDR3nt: TGTGCCAGCAGTGAATGGCGGGGGGGCACAGATACGCAGTATTTT

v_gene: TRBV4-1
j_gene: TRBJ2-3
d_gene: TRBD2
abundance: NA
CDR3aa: CASSLRTSGTTDTQYF
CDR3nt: TGCGCCAGCAGCCTACGGACTAGCGGGACTACAGATACGCAGTATTTT

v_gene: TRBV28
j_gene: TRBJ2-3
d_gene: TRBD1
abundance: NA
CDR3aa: CASRKPGQGADTQYF
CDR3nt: TGTGCCAGCAGAAAACCGGGACAGGGGGCAGATACGCAGTATTTT

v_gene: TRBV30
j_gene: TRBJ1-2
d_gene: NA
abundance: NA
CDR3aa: CASSRGGYSYGYTF
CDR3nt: TGTGCCTCCTCAAGGGGAGGGTATAGCTATGGCTACACCTTC

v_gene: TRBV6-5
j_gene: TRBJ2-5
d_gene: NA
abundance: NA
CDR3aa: CASAQGLPETQYF
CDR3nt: TGTGCCAGCGCACAGGGCCTTCCTGAGACCCAGTACTTC

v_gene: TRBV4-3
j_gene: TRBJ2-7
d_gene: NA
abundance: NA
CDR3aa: CASSQDRGYEQYF
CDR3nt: TGCGCCAGCAGCCAAGACAGGGGCTACGAGCAGTACTTC

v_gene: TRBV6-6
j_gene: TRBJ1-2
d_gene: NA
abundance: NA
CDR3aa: CASSYSNYGYTF
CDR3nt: TGTGCCAGCAGTTACAGCAACTATGGCTACACCTTC

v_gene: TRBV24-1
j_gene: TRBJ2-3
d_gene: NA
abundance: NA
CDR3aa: CATSGTSSTDTQYF
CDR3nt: TGTGCCACCAGTGGGACTTCGAGCACAGATACGCAGTATTTT

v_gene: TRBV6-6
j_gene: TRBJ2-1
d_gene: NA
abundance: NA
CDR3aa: CANSARGAPGNEQFF
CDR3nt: TGTGCCAACTCGGCGCGGGGCGCCCCAGGGAATGAGCAGTTCTTC

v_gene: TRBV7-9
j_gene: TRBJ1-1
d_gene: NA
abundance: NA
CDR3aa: CASSLLGGVNTEAFF
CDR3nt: TGCGCCAGCAGCCTCTTGGGGGGGGTGAACACTGAAGCTTTCTTT

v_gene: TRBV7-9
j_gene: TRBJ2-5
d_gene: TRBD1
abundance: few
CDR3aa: CASTEGQGEETQYF
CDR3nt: TGTGCCAGCACCGAGGGACAGGGGGAAGAGACCCAGTACTTC

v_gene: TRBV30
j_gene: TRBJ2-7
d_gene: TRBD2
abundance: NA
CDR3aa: CAGSLAGGSYEQYF
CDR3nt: TGTGCCGGGAGTTTAGCGGGGGGGTCCTACGAGCAGTACTTC

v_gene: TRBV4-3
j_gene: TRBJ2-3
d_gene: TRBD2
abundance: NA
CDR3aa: CASSQGGFAGISTDTQYF
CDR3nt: TGCGCCAGCAGCCAGGGAGGGTTCGCGGGGATTAGCACAGATACGCAGTATTTT

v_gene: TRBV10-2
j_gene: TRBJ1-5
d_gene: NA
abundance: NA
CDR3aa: CASSVEGNQPQHF
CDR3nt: TGCGCCAGCAGTGTGGAGGGAAATCAGCCCCAGCATTTT

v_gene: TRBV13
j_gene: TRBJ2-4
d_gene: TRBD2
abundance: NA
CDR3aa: CASSLRTGLGFSSGKNIQYF
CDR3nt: TGTGCCAGCAGCTTACGGACGGGACTAGGTTTCTCTTCCGGCAAAAACATTCAGTACTTC

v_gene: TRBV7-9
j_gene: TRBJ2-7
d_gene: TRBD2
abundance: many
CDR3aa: CASSLVSGRAGEQYF
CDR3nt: TGTGCCAGCAGCTTAGTTAGTGGGAGGGCCGGAGAGCAGTACTTC

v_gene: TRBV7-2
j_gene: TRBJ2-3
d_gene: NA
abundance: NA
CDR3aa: CASSFLVHSTDTQYF
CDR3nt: TGTGCCAGCAGCTTCCTAGTACATAGCACAGATACGCAGTATTTT

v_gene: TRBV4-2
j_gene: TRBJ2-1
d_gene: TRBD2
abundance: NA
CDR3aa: CASSQEVLAAYNEQFF
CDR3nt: TGTGCCAGCAGCCAAGAGGTCCTAGCGGCCTACAATGAGCAGTTCTTC

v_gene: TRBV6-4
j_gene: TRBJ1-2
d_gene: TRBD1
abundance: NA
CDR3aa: CASSDGTGSPYTF
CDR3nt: TGTGCCAGCAGTGACGGGACAGGGTCACCCTACACCTTC

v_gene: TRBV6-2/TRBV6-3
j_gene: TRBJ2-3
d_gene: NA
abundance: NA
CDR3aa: CASSHRTFVDTQYF
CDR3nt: TGTGCCAGCAGCCACCGGACATTTGTCGATACGCAGTATTTT

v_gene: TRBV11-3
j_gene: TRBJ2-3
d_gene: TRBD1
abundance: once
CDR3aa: CASSSGQGTDTQYF
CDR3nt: TGTGCCAGCAGCTCGGGACAGGGCACAGATACGCAGTATTTT

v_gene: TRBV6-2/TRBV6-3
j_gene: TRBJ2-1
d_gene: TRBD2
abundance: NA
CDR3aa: CASSYLAGAEQFF
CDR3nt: TGTGCCAGCAGTTACTTAGCGGGGGCCGAGCAGTTCTTC

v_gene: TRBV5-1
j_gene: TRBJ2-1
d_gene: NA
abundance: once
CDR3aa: CASRAQVGEQFF
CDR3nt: TGCGCCAGCAGGGCGCAGGTAGGTGAGCAGTTCTTC

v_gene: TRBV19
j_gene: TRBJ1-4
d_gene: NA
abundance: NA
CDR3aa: CASSARTTAGVEKLFF
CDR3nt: TGTGCCAGTAGTGCCCGAACGACAGCAGGGGTTGAAAAACTGTTTTTT

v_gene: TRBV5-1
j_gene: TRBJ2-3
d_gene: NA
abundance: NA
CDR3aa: CASSSTPGTDTQYF
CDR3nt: TGCGCCAGCAGCTCGACTCCCGGCACAGATACGCAGTATTTT